The 31 T cell receptor beta chains presented below share a single source sample, sequenced in a study of blood T cells in healthy people across ages. Then a second PCR, running about 6 to 11 cycles, was carried out with a sample-barcoded 5' primer and a J-beta primer mix. TCRdb redid the calling of the 5' RACE reads with MiXCR, one entry per CDR3 protein. The sample has about 1.6 million distinct CDR3 sequences; 30% to 35% are singletons. Sequencing was performed on blood. The receptors come from a woman in her 30s in good health.

The chain is built from TRBV11-2 and TRBJ2-7, with D possibly matching TRBD2 (5 bases). The V gene's germline CDR1 is SGHAT and CDR2 FQNNGV. The CDR3 is made up of 15 amino acids. V was shortened by 4 bases and J by 4 bases, with 17 bases between the two germline ends. CDR3 in amino acids: CASSSLLGLTYEQYF. The DNA of the CDR3 is TGTGCCAGCAGCTCGCTTCTAGGACTTACATACGAGCAGTACTTC.

V usage is TRBV5-1 and J usage is TRBJ2-5; D tentatively reads TRBD1 or TRBD2 (5 bases each). Gene TRBJ2-7 matches the end of the DNA better, so the J call may be wrong. CDR3 length: 16 residues. CDR1 SGHRS and CDR2 YFSETQ come from the germline V gene. In DNA form, the CDR3 reads TGCGCCAGCAGCTCCATGGGGGAGCCCTTAAGGTACGAGCAGTACTTC. The encoded protein is CASSSMGEPLRYEQYF.

CDR3 residues: CAISGGGSNQPQHF. The CDR3 DNA sequence: TGTGCCATCAGTGGCGGTGGAAGCAATCAGCCCCAGCATTTT. V gene TRBV10-3 combines with J gene TRBJ1-5; D is undetermined. V was clipped by 4 bases and J by 1 base, with 8 bases between them. This CDR3 comprises 14 residues. Germline V CDR1 and CDR2: ENHRY, SYGVKD.

Turning to this clonotype: A much larger clone is a single base away; this may be a read error. The chain carries TRBV28 and TRBJ1-6, with TRBD1 identical over 7 bases. This CDR3 region has 14 residues. Losses at the gene ends were 2 bases for V and 9 bases for J; bases not matched to a gene: 4. CDR1 is MDHEN, CDR2 SYDVKM, per germline. CDR3 loop: CASSLGAGGSPLHF. For the CDR3, the DNA is TGTGCCAGCAGTTTAGGGGCAGGGGGTTCACCCCTCCACTTT. The complete variable domain, with remaining parts taken from reference TRBV28 and TRBJ1-6, reads DVKVTQSSRYLVKRTGEKVFLECVQDMDHENMFWYRQDPGLGLRLIYFSYDVKMKEKGDIPEGYSVSREKKERFSLILESASTNQTSMYLCASSLGAGGSPLHFGNGTRLTVT.

This chain uses TRBV6-1 with TRBJ2-5; weak D call: TRBD2 (6 bases). The DNA end is more similar to TRBJ2-7, so the J call may be wrong. This CDR3 contains 13 residues. Germline CDR1 MNHNS, CDR2 SASEGT. CDR3 amino acids: CATRTGVSYEQYF. CDR3 bases: TGTGCCACCAGGACGGGAGTTTCCTACGAGCAGTACTTC.

The chain links TRBV6-1 to TRBJ1-1, with TRBD1 identical over 10 bases. The CDR3 consists of 16 residues. Germline assignment: CDR1 MNHNS and CDR2 SASEGT. The junction had 7 bases not matched to a gene; V was cut back by 4 bases and J by 2 bases. Here the CDR3 reads CASSGGTGEPNTEAFF. As DNA, the CDR3 is TGTGCCAGCAGTGGCGGGACAGGGGAACCAAACACTGAAGCTTTCTTT.

This clonotype was found a few times. The chain has TRBV5-1 and TRBJ2-1; a possible D gene is TRBD1 (6 bases). Per germline, CDR1 SGHRS and CDR2 YFSETQ. The CDR3 extends over 16 amino acids. Trimming left V 4 bases short and J 6 bases short, with 20 bases between. CDR3 bases: TGCGCCAGCAGCCCTTGGGACACTCCGAAGGGCAATGAGCAGTTCTTC. It is translated as CASSPWDTPKGNEQFF.

This clonotype was observed at least ten times. A read error may be the cause here, since a much bigger clone is one base away. The rearrangement joins TRBV7-2 to TRBJ2-5; D is perhaps TRBD1 (5 bases). The V end was cut by 3 bases, the J end by 2 bases, with 7 bases between. The germline gives CDR1 SGHTA, CDR2 FQGNSA. This CDR3 contains 13 residues. CDR3 in DNA: TGTGCCAGCAGCTTCGCAGGGCAAGAGACCCAGTACTTC. It specifies CASSFAGQETQYF.

This clonotype showed up many times. CDR3 protein: CASSEPRDSPYNEQFF. Here the CDR3 DNA reads TGTGCCAGCAGTGAACCGCGGGACAGCCCCTACAATGAGCAGTTCTTC. The chain combines TRBV25-1 with TRBJ2-1, with a tentative D call TRBD1 (7 bases). Germline CDR1 is MGHDK and CDR2 is SYGVNS. CDR3 size: 16 residues. Deletions cut 2 bases from V and 2 bases from J, with 13 bases between. Full variable domain (remainder filled in from reference TRBV25-1 and TRBJ2-1): EADIYQTPRYLVIGTGKKITLECSQTMGHDKMYWYQQDPGMELHLIHYSYGVNSTEKGDLSSESTVSRIRTEHFPLTLESARPSHTSQYLCASSEPRDSPYNEQFFGPGTRLTVL.

This clonotype was seen only a few times. The chain recombines TRBV9 with TRBJ2-4; 10 bases align to TRBD2. V shed 0 bases, J shed 5 bases, and the junction held 11 bases outside the gene matches. The CDR3 extends over 18 amino acids. Germline CDR1 is SGDLS and CDR2 is YYNGEE. CDR3 nucleotide sequence: TGTGCCAGCAGCGTAGGTCGAGCGGGAGGGCCTTGGGAAAACATTCAGTACTTC. Protein product: CASSVGRAGGPWENIQYF.

The table lists this clonotype with a few counts. The genes are TRBV29-1 and TRBJ2-6; D not resolved. Trimming removed 5 bases from V and 0 bases from J, with 8 bases in between. The CDR3 length is 14 residues. CDR1 SQVTM and CDR2 ANQGSEA come from the germline V gene. The CDR3 DNA follows: TGCAGCGTTAGGATGATCTCTGGGGCCAACGTCCTGACTTTC. Translation gives CSVRMISGANVLTF.

In nucleotides, the CDR3 is TGTGCCAGCAGCGCGCGGGGAATCGGGCTATTCGAGCAGTACTTC. Translating gives CASSARGIGLFEQYF. V usage is TRBV14 and J usage is TRBJ2-5; D may be TRBD2 (6 bases). The J call may not be correct, given that the DNA end is closer to TRBJ2-7. Per the germline V gene, CDR1 is SGHDN and CDR2 is FVKESK. This CDR3 comprises 15 residues.

This clonotype has only a few counts. The rearrangement links TRBV19 to TRBJ2-7, with a possible D match to TRBD2 (6 bases). Trimming left V 3 bases short and J 2 bases short, with 11 bases between. The CDR3 has 14 amino acids. Germline loops: CDR1 LNHDA, CDR2 SQIVND (reference sequence). The CDR3 DNA is TGTGCCAGTAGTATCGGCGGGAACCCCTACGAGCAGTACTTC. Amino acids: CASSIGGNPYEQYF. Using reference TRBV19 and TRBJ2-7 for the parts outside the CDR3, the full variable domain is DGGITQSPKYLFRKEGQNVTLSCEQNLNHDAMYWYRQDPGQGLRLIYYSQIVNDFQKGDIAEGYSVSREKKESFPLTVTSAQKNPTAFYLCASSIGGNPYEQYFGPGTRLTVT.

There are a few counts of this clonotype. This rearrangement joins TRBV7-8 to TRBJ1-1, with D perhaps TRBD1 (6 bases). The CDR3 runs to 14 residues. V shed 2 bases and J shed 6 bases, with 13 bases lying between them. CDR1 is SGHVS, CDR2 FQNEAQ, per germline. The CDR3 sequence is CASSLRLGQPEAFF. The CDR3 DNA follows: TGTGCCAGCAGCTTAAGGCTGGGACAACCTGAAGCTTTCTTT.

This clonotype was counted only a few times. This chain connects TRBV7-8 to TRBJ2-1; D is perhaps TRBD2 (6 bases). The CDR3 has 18 residues. Germline-derived CDR1 and CDR2 are SGHVS and FQNEAQ. Trimming took off 0 bases at V and 6 bases at J, with 21 bases between the two ends. CDR3 nucleotides: TGTGCCAGCAGCTTAGCGGTTAGCGGAGGTTCTATAGCCAATGAGCAGTTCTTC. Protein: CASSLAVSGGSIANEQFF.

Remarks on this clonotype: A far larger clone is just one base off, so this is likely a read error. The rearrangement links TRBV4-1 to TRBJ2-7, with D hard to call. Germline CDR1 reads MGHRA; CDR2 reads YSYEKL. CDR3 length equals 11 residues. Here the CDR3 reads CAGSFNYEQYF. For the CDR3, the DNA is TGCGCCGGCAGCTTTAACTACGAGCAGTACTTC.

The chain is built from TRBV6-1 and TRBJ2-6, with TRBD1 matching 9 bases. The ends lost 4 bases at V and 1 base at J; junction bases unmatched: 8. Germline CDR1 and CDR2: MNHNS and SASEGT. The CDR3 totals 18 residues. CDR3 amino acids: CASSGQGGAGSGANVLTF. The CDR3 DNA follows: TGTGCCAGCAGTGGACAGGGGGGCGCTGGATCTGGGGCCAACGTCCTGACTTTC.

The genes are TRBV12-3 or TRBV12-4 and TRBJ1-1, with D unresolved. The germline V and J ends were trimmed by 3 bases and 1 base, with 12 bases remaining between them. The CDR3 is made up of 15 amino acids. This chain's CDR3 is CASSFLDSPNTEAFF. The CDR3 DNA sequence: TGTGCCAGCAGTTTTTTGGACTCTCCGAACACTGAAGCTTTCTTT.

The DNA of the CDR3 is TGTGCCAGCAGCCAAGGAGGCCCCTCTTCCTACGAGCAGTACTTC. Translation: CASSQGGPSSYEQYF. The J gene is TRBJ2-7, the V gene TRBV3-1; D call uncertain. V was shortened by 1 base and J by 1 base, with 11 bases between the two germline ends. CDR3 length: 15 amino acids. CDR1 and CDR2 (germline): LGHDT, YNNKEL (reference sequence).

The chain couples TRBV10-3 to TRBJ2-2, with TRBD1 identical over 7 bases. The germline V gene encodes CDR1 ENHRY and CDR2 SYGVKD. This CDR3 is built from 15 residues. V trimming: 6 bases; J trimming: 3 bases; junction bases outside the gene matches: 7. The CDR3 DNA reads as TGTGCCATCAGCGACCAACAGGGGTACACCGGGGAGCTGTTTTTT. Its translation is CAISDQQGYTGELFF.

This clonotype was found a few times. The J gene is TRBJ2-7, the V gene TRBV20-1; 9 positions match TRBD2. V was clipped by 8 bases and J by 0 bases; unmatched bases: 5. The CDR3 runs to 13 residues. Germline V gene data show CDR1 as DFQATT and CDR2 as SNEGSKA (reference sequence). In DNA, the CDR3 is TGCAGTTTCCAGCGGGAGGCCTCCTACGAGCAGTACTTC. Residues: CSFQREASYEQYF.

The chain links TRBV20-1 to TRBJ1-2; TRBD1 aligns across 8 bases. Germline-derived CDR1 and CDR2 are DFQATT and SNEGSKA (reference sequence). J was trimmed by 4 bases and V by 6 bases; bases with no gene match: 7. This CDR3 has 13 residues. The CDR3 coding sequence is TGCAGTGCCCGGACAGGGAAAATCTATGGCTACACCTTC. As protein: CSARTGKIYGYTF.

With regard to this clonotype: A much bigger clone sits one base away, suggesting this may be a read error. The J gene is TRBJ2-1, the V gene TRBV29-1; D gene uncertain. Germline lookup yields CDR1 SQVTM and CDR2 ANQGSEA. The CDR3 loop spans 12 amino acids. Trimming pared 7 bases from V and 10 bases from J, leaving 17 bases between. CDR3 loop: CSAGQQAKEQFF. In nucleotides, the CDR3 is TGCAGCGCTGGCCAGCAGGCCAAAGAGCAGTTCTTC.

This clonotype was seen only once. The rearrangement uses TRBV7-9 and TRBJ2-3, with 9 positions matching TRBD2. With 3 bases clipped from V and 3 bases from J, the junction kept 4 bases outside the gene matches. Germline-derived CDR1 and CDR2 are SEHNR and FQNEAQ (reference sequence). The CDR3 length is 15 residues. CDR3 sequence: CASSLAGGKTDTQYF. In nucleotides, the CDR3 is TGTGCCAGCAGCTTGGCGGGGGGGAAAACAGATACGCAGTATTTT.

The chain uses TRBV9 and TRBJ2-1, with D perhaps TRBD2 (6 bases). This CDR3 is built from 15 residues. Germline CDR1 SGDLS, CDR2 YYNGEE. Between the trimmed V and J ends, which lost 1 base and 6 bases, there was a span of 14 bases. CDR3 coding DNA: TGTGCCAGCAGCGTATTGGCTAGCGATTTCAATGAGCAGTTCTTC. Translation: CASSVLASDFNEQFF.

This sequence joins TRBV21-1 and TRBJ2-7; the table names TRBD2, a call not compared with the DNA. TRBV21-1 is termed a pseudogene. CDR3 length equals 18 residues. CDR3 DNA sequence: TGTGCCAGCAGCAAAGCGGGACTAGCGGGGGGCGTCTCCTACGAGCAGTACTTC. Its translation: CASSKAGLAGGVSYEQYF.

The chain couples TRBV28 to TRBJ2-6; 9 bases are shared with TRBD1. V lost 8 bases and J lost 3; bases outside the gene matches: 14. Germline values: CDR1 MDHEN, CDR2 SYDVKM. This CDR3 region has 18 residues. CDR3 residues: CASSISGTGKFGANVLTF. The CDR3 bases are TGTGCCAGCTCCATATCCGGGACAGGGAAATTTGGGGCCAACGTCCTGACTTTC.

V and J are TRBV10-3 and TRBJ2-5; no clear D gene. The germline CDR1 and CDR2 sequences are ENHRY and SYGVKD. The CDR3 runs 13 residues. Trimming removed 3 bases at V and 1 base at J, with 6 bases between. CDR3 amino acids: CAISDTPQETQYF. The CDR3 bases are TGTGCCATCAGTGATACTCCCCAAGAGACCCAGTACTTC.

This clonotype has just a few counts. This sequence joins TRBV6-1 and TRBJ2-7; 8 bases agree with TRBD1. Per germline, CDR1 MNHNS and CDR2 SASEGT. The length of the CDR3 is 13 residues. The J segment lost 7 bases and the V segment lost 8 bases, leaving 10 bases of the junction unmatched. CDR3 in amino acids: CASRGTGLLEQYF. Here the CDR3 DNA reads TGTGCCAGCCGGGGGACAGGACTCCTGGAGCAGTACTTC.

V and J are TRBV15 and TRBJ1-5; 7 nucleotides match TRBD1. Trimming cost V 0 bases and J 8 bases; bases outside gene matches: 7. Germline V gives CDR1 LNHNV, CDR2 YYDKDF (reference sequence). The CDR3 length is 15 residues. As DNA, the CDR3 is TGTGCCACCAGCAGAGATCGCAGGGGGTTCGAGCCCCAGCATTTT. Protein sequence: CATSRDRRGFEPQHF. The full variable domain, in which reference TRBV15 and TRBJ1-5 provide the parts outside the CDR3, is DAMVIQNPRYQVTQFGKPVTLSCSQTLNHNVMYWYQQKSSQAPKLLFHYYDKDFNNEADTPDNFQSRRPNTSFCFLDIRSPGLGDTAMYLCATSRDRRGFEPQHFGDGTRLSIL.

This clonotype came up a few times. This sequence joins TRBV12-3 or TRBV12-4 and TRBJ1-2, with a tentative D call TRBD1 (5 bases). Deletions cut 1 base from V and 4 bases from J, with 10 bases between. The CDR3 is 14 residues long. The DNA of the CDR3 is TGTGCCAGCAGTTTAGGGGGACCATCCTATGGCTACACCTTC. Its protein is CASSLGGPSYGYTF.